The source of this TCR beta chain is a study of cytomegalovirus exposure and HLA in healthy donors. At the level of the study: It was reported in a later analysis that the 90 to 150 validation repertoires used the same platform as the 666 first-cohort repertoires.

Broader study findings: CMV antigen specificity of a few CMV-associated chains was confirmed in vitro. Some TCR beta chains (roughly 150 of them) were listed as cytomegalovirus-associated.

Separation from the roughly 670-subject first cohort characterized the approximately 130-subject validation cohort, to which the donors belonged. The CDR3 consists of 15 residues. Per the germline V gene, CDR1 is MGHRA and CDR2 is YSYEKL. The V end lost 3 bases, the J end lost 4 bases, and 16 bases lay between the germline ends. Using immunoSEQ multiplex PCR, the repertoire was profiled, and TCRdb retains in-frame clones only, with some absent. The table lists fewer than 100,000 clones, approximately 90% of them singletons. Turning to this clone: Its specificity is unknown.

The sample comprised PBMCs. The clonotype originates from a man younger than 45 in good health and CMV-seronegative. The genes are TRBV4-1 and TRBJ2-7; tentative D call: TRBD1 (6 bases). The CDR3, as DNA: TGCGCCAGCAGCCACCCGGGACAAAGAAGTTACGAGCAGTACTTC. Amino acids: CASSHPGQRSYEQYF.